Listed below are T cell receptor beta chains from one sample, sequenced in a study of T cell repertoires in cytomegalovirus infection. Using its own MiXCR run on the reads, TCRdb lists one record per CDR3 protein. This sample yields roughly 250,000 distinct CDR3 sequences, of which about 12% are seen a single time; 1.5% to 2% belongs to the top ten. The sequencing sample was made of PBMCs. The origin of the receptors is a human donor in good health (CMV status not recorded). Some clones in this sample may be carry-over from other donors' samples. Each CDR3 is given with its conserved first and last residue. A D gene is named only where the DNA matches it firmly. Size is stated for part of the rows, as once, few or many counts, or as a class when the clone is expanded.

few,TRBJ2-7,-,TRBV6-2/TRBV6-3,CASSRDSNSYEQYF,TGTGCCAGCAGTAGGGACTCCAACTCCTACGAGCAGTACTTC
many,TRBJ1-2,-,TRBV2,CASSEPPNYGYTF,TGTGCCAGCAGTGAACCCCCTAACTATGGCTACACCTTC
few,TRBJ1-2,TRBD1,TRBV28,CASSLRGTGGARYGYTF,TGTGCCAGCAGCCTCCGTGGGACAGGGGGCGCTCGGTATGGCTACACCTTC
-,TRBJ2-2,-,TRBV28,CATSTGPRQTGELFF,TGTGCCACCAGCACAGGGCCGCGTCAGACCGGGGAGCTGTTTTTT
few,TRBJ2-5,TRBD1,TRBV10-3,CAIGQGQETQYF,TGTGCCATCGGACAGGGCCAAGAGACCCAGTACTTC
many,TRBJ1-2,TRBD1,TRBV7-9,CASSLAGQGAHGYTF,TGTGCCAGCAGCTTAGCGGGGCAGGGGGCGCACGGCTACACCTTC
-,TRBJ1-1,TRBD1,TRBV18,CASSPGWGQMNTEAFF,TGTGCCAGCTCACCAGGATGGGGACAGATGAACACTGAAGCTTTCTTT
-,TRBJ2-1,TRBD1,TRBV27,CASSSPQGAYEQFF,TGTGCCAGCAGTTCACCTCAGGGGGCGTATGAGCAGTTCTTC
few,TRBJ2-1,-,TRBV20-1,CSAIQGNEQFF,TGCAGTGCCATCCAGGGCAATGAGCAGTTCTTC
many,TRBJ1-1,-,TRBV7-2,CASSLKSGLEAFF,TGTGCCAGCAGCTTAAAGTCAGGGCTTGAAGCTTTCTTT
-,TRBJ1-4,TRBD1,TRBV29-1,CSVEGTGGSEKLFF,TGCAGCGTTGAAGGGACAGGGGGAAGTGAAAAACTGTTTTTT
many,TRBJ1-2,-,TRBV15,CATSRDLGAKDYTF,TGTGCCACCAGCAGAGATCTGGGGGCTAAGGACTACACCTTC
few,TRBJ2-1,TRBD1,TRBV20-1,CSARGQGPYNEQFF,TGCAGTGCCAGGGGACAGGGGCCCTACAATGAGCAGTTCTTC
few,TRBJ1-5,TRBD1,TRBV12-3/TRBV12-4,CASSSWGQGRSQPQHF,TGTGCCAGCAGTTCCTGGGGACAGGGAAGAAGTCAGCCCCAGCATTTT
few,TRBJ2-7,TRBD2,TRBV3-1,CASSLSGRVPEQYF,TGTGCCAGCAGCCTTAGCGGGAGGGTCCCCGAGCAGTACTTC
-,TRBJ2-7,TRBD2,TRBV29-1,CSVRLAGNGEQYF,TGCAGCGTCCGACTAGCGGGGAATGGCGAGCAGTACTTC
many,TRBJ2-5,-,TRBV20-1,CSAPRDRERETQYF,TGCAGTGCGCCCCGGGACCGCGAACGGGAGACCCAGTACTTC
many,TRBJ2-5,-,TRBV5-5,CASSPRSGEETQYF,TGTGCCAGCAGCCCACGATCAGGGGAGGAGACCCAGTACTTC
-,TRBJ2-3,-,TRBV29-1,CSVSHSSSTDTQYF,TGCAGCGTTTCCCACTCCTCTAGCACAGATACGCAGTATTTT
many,TRBJ2-2,-,TRBV12-3/TRBV12-4,CASSLTPLNTGELFF,TGTGCCAGCAGTTTGACTCCCTTAAACACCGGGGAGCTGTTTTTT
few,TRBJ2-4,TRBD2,TRBV19,CASSSAGENIQYF,TGTGCCAGTAGCTCAGCGGGGGAAAACATTCAGTACTTC
many,TRBJ1-5,-,TRBV7-3,CASSSGLNNQPQHF,TGTGCCAGCAGCTCGGGACTGAATAATCAGCCCCAGCATTTT
many,TRBJ2-7,TRBD2,TRBV7-2,CASSADGSGSPREQYF,TGTGCCAGCAGCGCTGATGGTAGCGGGAGTCCACGCGAGCAGTACTTC
few,TRBJ1-5,-,TRBV7-2,CASRLSQADNQPQHF,TGTGCCAGCAGACTCTCACAGGCGGATAATCAGCCCCAGCATTTT
-,TRBJ1-5,-,TRBV28,CASSGDGNQPQHF,TGTGCCAGCAGTGGGGACGGGAATCAGCCCCAGCATTTT
-,TRBJ2-7,-,TRBV19,CASSGSRDPFYEQYF,TGTGCCAGTAGTGGGTCCCGGGACCCCTTTTACGAGCAGTACTTC
-,TRBJ1-2,TRBD1,TRBV11-2,CASSFDRATLIDGYTF,TGTGCCAGCAGCTTTGACAGGGCCACCCTTATTGATGGCTACACCTTC